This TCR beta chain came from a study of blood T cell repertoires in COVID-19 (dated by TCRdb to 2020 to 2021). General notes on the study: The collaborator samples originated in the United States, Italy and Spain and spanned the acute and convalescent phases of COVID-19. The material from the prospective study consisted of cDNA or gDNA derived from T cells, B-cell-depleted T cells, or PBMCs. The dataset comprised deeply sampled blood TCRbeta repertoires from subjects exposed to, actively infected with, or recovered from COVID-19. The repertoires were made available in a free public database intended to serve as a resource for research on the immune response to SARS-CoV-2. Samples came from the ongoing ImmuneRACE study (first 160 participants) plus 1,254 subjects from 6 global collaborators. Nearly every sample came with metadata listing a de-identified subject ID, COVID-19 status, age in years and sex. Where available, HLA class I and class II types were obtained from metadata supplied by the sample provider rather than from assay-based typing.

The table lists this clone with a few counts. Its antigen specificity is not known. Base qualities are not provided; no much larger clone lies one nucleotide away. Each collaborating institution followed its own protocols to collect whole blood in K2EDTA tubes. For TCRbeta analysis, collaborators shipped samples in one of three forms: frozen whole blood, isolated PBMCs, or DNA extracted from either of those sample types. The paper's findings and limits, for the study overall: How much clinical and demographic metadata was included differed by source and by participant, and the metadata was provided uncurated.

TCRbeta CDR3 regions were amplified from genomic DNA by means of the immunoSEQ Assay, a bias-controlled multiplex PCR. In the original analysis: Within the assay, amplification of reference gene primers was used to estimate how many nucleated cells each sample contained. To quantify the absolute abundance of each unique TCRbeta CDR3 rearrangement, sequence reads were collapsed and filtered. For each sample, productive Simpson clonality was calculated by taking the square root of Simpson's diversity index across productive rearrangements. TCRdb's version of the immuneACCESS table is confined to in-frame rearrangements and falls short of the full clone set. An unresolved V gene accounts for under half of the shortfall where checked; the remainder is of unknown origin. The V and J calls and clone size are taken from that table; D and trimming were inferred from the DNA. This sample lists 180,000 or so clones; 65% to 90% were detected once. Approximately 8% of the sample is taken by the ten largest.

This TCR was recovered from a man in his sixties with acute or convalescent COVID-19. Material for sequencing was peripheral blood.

The CDR3 reads CSASRGGSSYNEQFF. The base sequence is TGCAGTGCTAGTCGAGGGGGCAGCTCCTACAATGAGCAGTTCTTC. In this chain, TRBV20-1 is recombined with TRBJ2-1, with 7 bases in between that match TRBD1. Measured from the cysteine to the phenylalanine, the CDR3 is 15 residues long. The DNA shown is the 45-base CDR3, in frame from base 1. Relative to germline, V is missing 3 bases and J is missing 0 bases, with 5 bases of the junction outside any gene match. Via the germline V gene (reference sequence), CDR1 is DFQATT and CDR2 SNEGSKA.